This is a list of T cell receptor beta chains from one sample in a study of CD8+ T cells in alopecia areata. The table came from immunoSEQ multiplex PCR; TCRdb's copy has only in-frame clones and leaves some out. Of hundreds of thousands of clones in the sample, about two thirds are singletons; the top ten hold approximately 1.2%. The sequencing used CD4+ T cells sorted from blood, collected at week 0. These receptors were taken from a human donor with alopecia areata. CDR3s include the opening cysteine and the closing phenylalanine or tryptophan. A D gene is named only where the DNA matches it firmly. The size of a clone is reported for some rows only, either as once, few or many, or as a class for expanded clones.

v_gene	abundance	j_gene	d_gene	CDR3aa	CDR3nt
TRBV7-9	.	TRBJ2-2	.	CASSLPGARTGELFF	TGTGCCAGCAGCTTACCAGGGGCTCGCACCGGGGAGCTGTTTTTT
TRBV29-1	.	TRBJ2-1	TRBD1	CSERTGATEQFF	TGCAGCGAGCGGACAGGGGCCACGGAGCAGTTCTTC
TRBV5-4	.	TRBJ1-2	.	CASSLVQGGPLGYTF	TGTGCCAGCAGCTTGGTTCAGGGTGGTCCCCTTGGCTACACCTTC
TRBV30	once	TRBJ1-2	.	CAWSPLFDLGYGYTF	TGTGCCTGGAGTCCTCTTTTTGACCTAGGATATGGCTACACCTTC
TRBV4-3	.	TRBJ2-1	.	CASSQDGRAGGNEQFF	TGCGCCAGCAGCCAAGACGGGCGTGCCGGTGGGAATGAGCAGTTCTTC
TRBV5-6	.	TRBJ1-1	.	CASSLLVQRAFF	TGTGCCAGCAGCTTGTTGGTCCAAAGAGCTTTCTTT
TRBV29-1	.	TRBJ2-5	.	CSVAGFRMETQYF	TGCAGCGTTGCCGGTTTTAGGATGGAGACCCAGTACTTC
TRBV2	.	TRBJ2-3	.	CASSDPGSDTQYF	TGTGCCAGCAGTGATCCCGGTTCTGATACGCAGTATTTT
TRBV4-1	.	TRBJ2-1	TRBD1	CASSLLQGAWNEQFF	TGCGCCAGCAGCCTTCTCCAGGGGGCTTGGAATGAGCAGTTCTTC
TRBV5-6	.	TRBJ2-7	TRBD1	CASSPLQGARYEQYF	TGTGCCAGCAGCCCGTTACAGGGGGCGCGTTACGAGCAGTACTTC
TRBV7-2	few	TRBJ2-2	.	CASSLRLPGELFF	TGTGCCAGCAGCTTAAGATTGCCCGGGGAGCTGTTTTTT
TRBV29-1	.	TRBJ2-7	.	CSARHGSYEQYF	TGCAGCGCTCGACACGGGTCATACGAGCAGTACTTC
TRBV30	.	TRBJ1-1	.	CAGDRLNTEAFF	TGTGCCGGCGACAGACTGAACACTGAAGCTTTCTTT
TRBV9	.	TRBJ2-5	TRBD2	CASSATSDQETQYF	TGTGCCAGCAGCGCGACTAGCGACCAAGAGACCCAGTACTTC
TRBV30	few	TRBJ1-2	TRBD1	CAWSAYPSTGGNYGYTF	TGTGCCTGGAGTGCCTACCCGTCGACAGGGGGCAACTATGGCTACACCTTC
TRBV30	.	TRBJ1-3	.	CAWSASSGNTIYF	TGTGCCTGGAGTGCTTCCTCTGGAAACACCATATATTTT
TRBV7-9	.	TRBJ2-7	.	CASSPKDHYEQYF	TGTGCCAGCAGCCCTAAAGACCACTACGAGCAGTACTTC
TRBV11-1	few	TRBJ2-3	TRBD2	CASSSPTGTSGGRTDTQYF	TGTGCCAGCAGCTCACCGACCGGGACTAGCGGGGGACGCACAGATACGCAGTATTTT
TRBV7-2	.	TRBJ2-1	TRBD2	CASSLAGSSYNEQFF	TGTGCCAGCAGTCTAGCGGGGAGCTCCTACAATGAGCAGTTCTTC
TRBV27	.	TRBJ1-5	.	CASRPRGQFNQPQHF	TGTGCCAGCAGACCCCGGGGTCAGTTCAATCAGCCCCAGCATTTT
TRBV9	.	TRBJ2-7	.	CASSPQGETSDEQYF	TGTGCCAGCAGCCCCCAGGGGGAAACTAGCGACGAGCAGTACTTC
TRBV2	.	TRBJ2-4	.	CASSKEADIQYF	TGTGCCAGCAGTAAGGAGGCAGACATTCAGTACTTC
TRBV7-9	.	TRBJ2-3	.	CASSPERRTGTGDTQYF	TGTGCCAGCAGCCCGGAGAGGAGGACGGGAACAGGAGATACGCAGTATTTT
TRBV10-3	.	TRBJ2-7	.	CAISARGSYEQYF	TGTGCCATCAGCGCCCGGGGGTCCTACGAGCAGTACTTC